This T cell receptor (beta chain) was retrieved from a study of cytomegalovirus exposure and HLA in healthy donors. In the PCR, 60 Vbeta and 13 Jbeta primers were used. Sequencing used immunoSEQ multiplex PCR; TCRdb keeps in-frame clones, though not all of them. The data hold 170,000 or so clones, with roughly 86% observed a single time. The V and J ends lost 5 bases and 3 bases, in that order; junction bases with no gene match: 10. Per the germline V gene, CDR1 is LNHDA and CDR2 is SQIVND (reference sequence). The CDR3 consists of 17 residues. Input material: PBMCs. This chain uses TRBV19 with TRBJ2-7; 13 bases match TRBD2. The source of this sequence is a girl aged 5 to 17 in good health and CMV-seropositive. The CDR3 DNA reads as TGTGCCAGTAGTCGGAGACTAGCGGGGGGCCTTTACTACGAGCAGTACTTC. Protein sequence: CASSRRLAGGLYYEQYF.